This is a list of T cell receptor beta chains from one sample in a study of T cells in tuberculosis. Sequencing was performed with immunoSEQ multiplex PCR; in TCRdb, only in-frame clones are kept and a portion is missing. The sample has about 29,000 clones, nearly 90% seen once. The sequenced sample consisted of PBMCs. All receptors come from a donor aged 10 to 29 with latent tuberculosis or without tuberculosis infection. Both conserved end residues are part of each CDR3. Each record gives: V gene, D gene, clone size, J gene, CDR3 DNA, CDR3 protein. D genes are given only for firm matches. Size is omitted from some rows. Given values are once, few, many or a class for expanded clones.

>TRBV7-9|NA|NA|TRBJ2-1
TGTGCCAGCAGCTTAGTTCGGGGGGCTTACAATGAGCAGTTCTTC
CASSLVRGAYNEQFF
>TRBV18|NA|NA|TRBJ1-3
TGTGCCAGCTCACCAACCACAGGGTTGGGAAACACCATATATTTT
CASSPTTGLGNTIYF
>TRBV2|TRBD2|NA|TRBJ2-3
TGTGCCAGCATAGGGCCTAGCGGGACCACAGATACGCAGTATTTT
CASIGPSGTTDTQYF
>TRBV19|NA|NA|TRBJ1-2
TGTGCCAGTAGTATAACCGCCCCAGGGGCCCCAGTCTATGGCTACACCTTC
CASSITAPGAPVYGYTF
>TRBV14|TRBD1|NA|TRBJ1-2
TGTGCCAGCAGCCAATGGACAGGGAACTATGGCTACACCTTC
CASSQWTGNYGYTF
>TRBV5-4|NA|NA|TRBJ1-1
TGTGCCAGCAGCTTGCGGGATGCGGGCACTGAAGCTTTCTTT
CASSLRDAGTEAFF
>TRBV11-2|NA|NA|TRBJ2-7
TGTGCCAGCAGCTTAGGAGGGAACGGCGAGCAGTACTTC
CASSLGGNGEQYF
>TRBV29-1|TRBD1|NA|TRBJ2-2
TGCAGCGTTGCGGACAGGGATGTGTACGGGGAGCTGTTTTTT
CSVADRDVYGELFF
>TRBV29-1|TRBD1|NA|TRBJ1-5
TGCAGCGCTAGTGCCGGGACAGAAAGCAATCAGCCCCAGCATTTT
CSASAGTESNQPQHF
>TRBV11-1|NA|NA|TRBJ2-3
TGTGCCAGCAGCTTACTAGCGCTGGGCCCAGATACGCAGTATTTT
CASSLLALGPDTQYF
>TRBV5-1|NA|NA|TRBJ1-1
TGCGCCAGCAGCTTGGGGAGGGCCCCTGAAGCTTTCTTT
CASSLGRAPEAFF
>TRBV28|NA|NA|TRBJ1-5
TGTGCCAGCAGCTCAGGGTACAATCAGCCCCAGCATTTT
CASSSGYNQPQHF
>TRBV11-2|TRBD2|NA|TRBJ2-7
TGTGCCAGCAGCCCTCAGGTAGCGTCGCCGGGGGGCGAGCAGTACTTC
CASSPQVASPGGEQYF
>TRBV19|NA|NA|TRBJ1-6
TGTGCCAGTAGTAAACAGGGATCTGGATCACCCCTCCACTTT
CASSKQGSGSPLHF
>TRBV10-3|TRBD1|NA|TRBJ1-2
TGTGCCATCAGTGAGTCAACAGGGGTGTCGGGTAGACTTGATGGCTACACCTTC
CAISESTGVSGRLDGYTF
>TRBV6-5|NA|NA|TRBJ2-5
TGTGCCAGCAGTTACGGCAGCGACCGCCCGTGGGAGACCCAGTACTTC
CASSYGSDRPWETQYF
>TRBV10-3|TRBD2|NA|TRBJ2-3
TGTGCCATCAGGGACCCGGGACTAGGGTCAGATACGCAGTATTTT
CAIRDPGLGSDTQYF
>TRBV27|NA|NA|TRBJ2-2
TGTGCCAGCAGACCCGTTGGTGGGGGCCATTCCGGGGAGCTGTTTTTT
CASRPVGGGHSGELFF
>TRBV5-1|TRBD1|few|TRBJ2-1
TGCGCCAGCAGCTTGCTTCCGACAGGGCTTACGGGGAATGAGCAGTTCTTC
CASSLLPTGLTGNEQFF
>TRBV29-1|TRBD2|NA|TRBJ2-5
TGCAGCGTGGGGACTAGACTTCAAGAGACCCAGTACTTC
CSVGTRLQETQYF
>TRBV7-8|TRBD1|NA|TRBJ2-3
TGTGCCAGCAGCTTTTTGGACAGGGGGCCCGCAGATACGCAGTATTTT
CASSFLDRGPADTQYF
>TRBV4-1|TRBD1|NA|TRBJ1-1
TGCGCCAGCAGCCCAACAGGGGGCGACACTGAAGCTTTCTTT
CASSPTGGDTEAFF
>TRBV27|NA|NA|TRBJ1-1
TGTGCCAGCAGCGGGGGCACTGAAGCTTTCTTT
CASSGGTEAFF
>TRBV4-1|NA|NA|TRBJ2-7
TGCGCCAGCAGCCAAGTGGGGGGTCGCTACGAGCAGTACTTC
CASSQVGGRYEQYF
>TRBV6-1|TRBD1|NA|TRBJ2-3
TGTGCCAGCACCCCGGGACAGGGGGCCACAGATACGCAGTATTTT
CASTPGQGATDTQYF
>TRBV6-6|TRBD1|NA|TRBJ2-7
TGTGCCAGCAGTTACTCGTGGGACAGGGGAAACTACGAGCAGTACTTC
CASSYSWDRGNYEQYF
>TRBV25-1|NA|NA|TRBJ2-7
TGTGCCAGCAGTGCCCAGACAGCGAGCTCCTACGAGCAGTACTTC
CASSAQTASSYEQYF
>TRBV7-2|TRBD2|NA|TRBJ2-5
TGTGCCAGCAGCTTTTTACTAGCGGGCCGCGAGACCCAGTACTTC
CASSFLLAGRETQYF
>TRBV18|NA|NA|TRBJ2-1
TGTGCCAGCTCACCACCGGCCGGGACGGGGAGGTCCAATGAGCAGTTCTTC
CASSPPAGTGRSNEQFF
>TRBV4-3|NA|few|TRBJ2-1
TGCGCCAGCAGCCAAGAGAACGGGGGTGGTTACAATGAGCAGTTCTTC
CASSQENGGGYNEQFF
>TRBV7-2|TRBD2|NA|TRBJ2-4
TGTGCCAGCAGCCCAGCCCCCAGCGGGGGCGGGGATAGCATTCAGTACTTC
CASSPAPSGGGDSIQYF
>TRBV5-1|NA|NA|TRBJ1-1
TGCGCCAGCAGCAAACGGACATTCCGGACGAACACTGAAGCTTTCTTT
CASSKRTFRTNTEAFF
>TRBV28|TRBD1|NA|TRBJ1-1
TGTGCCAGCACTCTTGCAGGGGACAGACCTGAAGCTTTCTTT
CASTLAGDRPEAFF
>TRBV7-9|TRBD1|NA|TRBJ2-3
TGTGCCAGCAGCTGGGACAGGGTAGAAGATACGCAGTATTTT
CASSWDRVEDTQYF
>TRBV19|TRBD1|NA|TRBJ1-1
TGTGCCAGTAGTATATTGACAGGGGAGACTGAAGCTTTCTTT
CASSILTGETEAFF
>TRBV29-1|NA|NA|TRBJ1-6
TGCAGCGTTTATAGGAGCTCCTATAATTCACCCCTCCACTTT
CSVYRSSYNSPLHF
>TRBV7-8|TRBD1|NA|TRBJ2-4
TGTGCCAGCAGCTCGCACAATACAGGGGTAGCCAAAAACATTCAGTACTTC
CASSSHNTGVAKNIQYF
>TRBV5-1|TRBD1|NA|TRBJ2-7
TGCGCCAGCAGCCCAGACGGGACAGGGTTTCCCGAGCAGTACTTC
CASSPDGTGFPEQYF
>TRBV11-2|NA|NA|TRBJ1-2
TGTGCCAGCAGCTTGGCCCGCGGAATACATCCAAACTATGGCTACACCTTC
CASSLARGIHPNYGYTF
>TRBV27|TRBD1|NA|TRBJ1-5
TGTGCCAGCAGTCCGATCGACAGGGTAGGTCAGCCCCAGCATTTT
CASSPIDRVGQPQHF
>TRBV7-2|TRBD1|once|TRBJ1-2
TGTGCCAGCAGCTTAGTCACAGGGGGCGAATATGGCTACACCTTC
CASSLVTGGEYGYTF
>TRBV29-1|NA|NA|TRBJ2-1
TGCAGCGTTGAAGATTTGCGGCGTTCCAGCTCCTACAATGAGCAGTTCTTC
CSVEDLRRSSSYNEQFF
>TRBV19|TRBD1|once|TRBJ1-1
TGTGCCAGTAGTTCCACCGGGACAGGGACGACTGAAGCTTTCTTT
CASSSTGTGTTEAFF
>TRBV7-2|TRBD1|once|TRBJ1-3
TGTGCCAGCAGCCCGCACCAGGGGGCTAGGGGAAACACCATATATTTT
CASSPHQGARGNTIYF
>TRBV7-2|TRBD2|NA|TRBJ2-7
TGTGCCAGCAGCCGACGGGAGGGCTCCTACGAGCAGTACTTC
CASSRREGSYEQYF
>TRBV29-1|TRBD1|NA|TRBJ1-1
TGCAGCGTCCGGACAGGGGGGACCACTGAAGCTTTCTTT
CSVRTGGTTEAFF
>TRBV25-1|NA|NA|TRBJ2-3
TGTGCCAGTAGTTCCCCATGGGCCGATACGCAGTATTTT
CASSSPWADTQYF
>TRBV11-2|NA|NA|TRBJ2-1
TGTGCCAGCAGCCTCCATAGAAATGAGCAGTTCTTC
CASSLHRNEQFF
>TRBV14|NA|NA|TRBJ1-1
TGTGCCAGCAGCCCGCCCGGCACTGAAGCTTTCTTT
CASSPPGTEAFF
>TRBV7-8|TRBD1|few|TRBJ1-1
TGTGCCAGCAGCTTGAGGGGACAGAGGAACACTGAAGCTTTCTTT
CASSLRGQRNTEAFF
>TRBV2|NA|NA|TRBJ2-1
TGTGCCAGCAGTGGAGGCAGGGGCTACAATGAGCAGTTCTTC
CASSGGRGYNEQFF
>TRBV6-1|TRBD2|NA|TRBJ2-1
TGTGCCAGCAGACGAAGTGGCGGGGGGGAAAATGAGCAGTTCTTC
CASRRSGGGENEQFF
>TRBV7-9|NA|NA|TRBJ1-2
TGTGCCAGCAGCCCCCTTGTGGGTCAGACTAAGAGGGCTGTCGGTGGCTACACCTTC
CASSPLVGQTKRAVGGYTF
>TRBV29-1|TRBD1|NA|TRBJ2-3
TGCAGCCTTCGGGACAGAAGGGTAGGGGCCAGGGGCACAGATACGCAGTATTTT
CSLRDRRVGARGTDTQYF